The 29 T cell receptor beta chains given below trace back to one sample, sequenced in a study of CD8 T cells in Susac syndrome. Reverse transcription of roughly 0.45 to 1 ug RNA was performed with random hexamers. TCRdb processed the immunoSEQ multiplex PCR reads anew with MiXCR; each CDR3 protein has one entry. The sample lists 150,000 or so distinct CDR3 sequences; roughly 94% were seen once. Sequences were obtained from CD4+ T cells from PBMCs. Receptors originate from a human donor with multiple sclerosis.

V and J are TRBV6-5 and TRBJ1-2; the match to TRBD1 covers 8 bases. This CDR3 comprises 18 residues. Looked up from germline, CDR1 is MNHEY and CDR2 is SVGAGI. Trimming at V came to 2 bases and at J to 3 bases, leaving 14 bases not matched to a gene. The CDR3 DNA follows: TGTGCCAGCAGTTACACACAAGGGCAGGGGGCGTTCGACTATGGCTACACCTTC. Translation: CASSYTQGQGAFDYGYTF.

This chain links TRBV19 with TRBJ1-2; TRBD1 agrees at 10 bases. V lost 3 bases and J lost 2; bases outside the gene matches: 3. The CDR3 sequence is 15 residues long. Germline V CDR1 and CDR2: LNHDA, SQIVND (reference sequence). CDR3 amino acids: CASSIDRGRNYGYTF. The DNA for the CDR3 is TGTGCCAGTAGTATCGACAGGGGGCGAAACTATGGCTACACCTTC.

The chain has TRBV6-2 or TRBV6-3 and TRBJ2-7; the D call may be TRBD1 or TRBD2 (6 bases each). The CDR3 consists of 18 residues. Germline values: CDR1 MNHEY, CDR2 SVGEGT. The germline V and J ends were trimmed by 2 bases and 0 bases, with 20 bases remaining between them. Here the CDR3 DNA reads TGTGCCAGCAGTTACCCGGGGGCCGGGACAACTCTCTCCTACGAGCAGTACTTC. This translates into CASSYPGAGTTLSYEQYF.

The CDR3 loop reads CASSSVGGSNEQYF. For the CDR3, the DNA is TGTGCCAGCAGTTCGGTAGGAGGGTCAAACGAGCAGTACTTC. The chain links TRBV27 to TRBJ2-7; a weak D match, TRBD2 (6 bases). This CDR3 is built from 14 residues. V lost 4 bases and J lost 5, with 15 bases in between. Germline loops: CDR1 MNHEY, CDR2 SMNVEV (reference sequence).

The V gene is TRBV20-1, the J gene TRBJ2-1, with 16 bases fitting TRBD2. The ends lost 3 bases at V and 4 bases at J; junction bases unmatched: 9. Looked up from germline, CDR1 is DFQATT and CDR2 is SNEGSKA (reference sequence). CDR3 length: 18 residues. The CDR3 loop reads CSARATGTSGRAYNEQFF. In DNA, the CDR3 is TGCAGTGCTAGGGCTACCGGGACTAGCGGGAGGGCTTACAATGAGCAGTTCTTC.

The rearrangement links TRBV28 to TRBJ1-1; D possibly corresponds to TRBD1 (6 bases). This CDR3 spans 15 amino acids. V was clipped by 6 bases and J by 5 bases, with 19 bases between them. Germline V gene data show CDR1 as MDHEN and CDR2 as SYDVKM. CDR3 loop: CASRGSGGWRTEAFF. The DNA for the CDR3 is TGTGCCAGCAGGGGAAGTGGGGGCTGGAGGACTGAAGCTTTCTTT.

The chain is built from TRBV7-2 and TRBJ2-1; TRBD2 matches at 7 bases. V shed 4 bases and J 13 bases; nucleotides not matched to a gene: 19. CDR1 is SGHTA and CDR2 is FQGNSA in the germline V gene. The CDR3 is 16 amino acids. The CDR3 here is CASSSSGGSLLWKQFF. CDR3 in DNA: TGTGCCAGCAGCTCCTCGGGCGGGAGTTTGTTATGGAAACAGTTCTTC.

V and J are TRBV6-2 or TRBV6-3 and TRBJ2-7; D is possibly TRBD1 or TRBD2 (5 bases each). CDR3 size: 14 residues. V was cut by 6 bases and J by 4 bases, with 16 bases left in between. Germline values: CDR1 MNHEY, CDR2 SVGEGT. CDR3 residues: CASSFGTRDYEQYF. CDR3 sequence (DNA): TGTGCCAGCAGCTTCGGGACGAGAGATTACGAGCAGTACTTC.

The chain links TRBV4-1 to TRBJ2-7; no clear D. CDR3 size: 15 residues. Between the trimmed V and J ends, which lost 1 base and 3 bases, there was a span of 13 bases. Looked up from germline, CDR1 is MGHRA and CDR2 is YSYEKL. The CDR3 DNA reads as TGCGCCAGCAGCCAAGCGCCGACACCTTACTACGAGCAGTACTTC. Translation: CASSQAPTPYYEQYF.

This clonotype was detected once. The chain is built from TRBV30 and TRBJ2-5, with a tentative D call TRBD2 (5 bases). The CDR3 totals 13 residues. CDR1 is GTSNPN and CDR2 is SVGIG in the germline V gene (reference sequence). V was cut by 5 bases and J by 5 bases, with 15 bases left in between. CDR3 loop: CAWSRRLRETQYF. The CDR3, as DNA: TGTGCCTGGTCCCGGAGGTTGCGGGAGACCCAGTACTTC.

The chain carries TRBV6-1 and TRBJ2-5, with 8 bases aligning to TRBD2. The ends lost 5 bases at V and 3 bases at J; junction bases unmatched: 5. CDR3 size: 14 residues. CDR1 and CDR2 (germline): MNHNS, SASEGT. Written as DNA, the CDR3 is TGTGCCAGCAGTAATGGACTAGCAGAAGAGACCCAGTACTTC. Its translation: CASSNGLAEETQYF.

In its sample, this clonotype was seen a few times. The CDR3 protein is CASSRDRGPYEQYF. Here the CDR3 DNA reads TGTGCCAGCAGCCGGGACAGGGGGCCCTACGAGCAGTACTTC. The V call is TRBV7-2, the J call TRBJ2-7; 12 nucleotides agree with TRBD1. The germline V gene has CDR1 SGHTA and CDR2 FQGNSA. The CDR3 is 14 amino acids. V was pared by 5 bases and J by 2 bases, with 1 base of the junction left unmatched.

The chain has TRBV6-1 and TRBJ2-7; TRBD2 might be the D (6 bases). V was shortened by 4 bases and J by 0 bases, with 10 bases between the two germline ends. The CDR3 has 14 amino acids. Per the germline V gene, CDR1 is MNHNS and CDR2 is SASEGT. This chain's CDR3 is CASSGRDPSYEQYF. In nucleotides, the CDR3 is TGTGCCAGCAGTGGGAGGGATCCCTCCTACGAGCAGTACTTC.

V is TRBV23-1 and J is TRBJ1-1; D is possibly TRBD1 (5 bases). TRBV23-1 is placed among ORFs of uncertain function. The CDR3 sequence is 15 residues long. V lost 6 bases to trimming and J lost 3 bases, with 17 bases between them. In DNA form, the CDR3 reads TGCGCCAGCAGGAGGGACTTTACCCGGGACACTGAAGCTTTCTTT. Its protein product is CASRRDFTRDTEAFF.

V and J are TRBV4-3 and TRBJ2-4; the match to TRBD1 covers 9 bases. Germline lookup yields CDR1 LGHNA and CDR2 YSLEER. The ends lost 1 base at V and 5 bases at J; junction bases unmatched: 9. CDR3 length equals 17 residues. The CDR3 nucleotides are TGCGCCAGCAGCCAAGGGGAGGGACAGGGATTCCAAAACATTCAGTACTTC. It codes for CASSQGEGQGFQNIQYF.

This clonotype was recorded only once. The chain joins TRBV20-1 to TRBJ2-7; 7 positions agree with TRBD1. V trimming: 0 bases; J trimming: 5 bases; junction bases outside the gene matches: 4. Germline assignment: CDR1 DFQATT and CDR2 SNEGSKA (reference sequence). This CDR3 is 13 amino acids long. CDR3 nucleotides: TGCAGTGCTAGAGACAGGGGGTTGGACGAGCAGTACTTC. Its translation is CSARDRGLDEQYF.

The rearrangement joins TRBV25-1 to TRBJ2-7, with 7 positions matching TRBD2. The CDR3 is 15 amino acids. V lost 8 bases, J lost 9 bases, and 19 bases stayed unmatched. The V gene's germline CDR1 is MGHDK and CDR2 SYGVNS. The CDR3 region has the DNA TGTGCCAGCCAGACCCCGGGCAGGGAGGGATTGCGGCAGTACTTC. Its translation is CASQTPGREGLRQYF.

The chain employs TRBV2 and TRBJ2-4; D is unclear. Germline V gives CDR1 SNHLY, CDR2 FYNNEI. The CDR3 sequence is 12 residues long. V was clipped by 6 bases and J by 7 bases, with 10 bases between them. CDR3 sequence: CASSWTVNIQYF. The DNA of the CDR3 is TGTGCCAGCAGCTGGACCGTGAACATTCAGTACTTC.

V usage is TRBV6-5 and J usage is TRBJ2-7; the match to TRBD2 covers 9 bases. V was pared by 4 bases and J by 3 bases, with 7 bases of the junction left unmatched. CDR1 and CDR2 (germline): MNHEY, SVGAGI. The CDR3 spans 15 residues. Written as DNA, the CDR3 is TGTGCCAGCAGTTCCCCGGGACTAGCTGGCTACGAGCAGTACTTC. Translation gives CASSSPGLAGYEQYF.

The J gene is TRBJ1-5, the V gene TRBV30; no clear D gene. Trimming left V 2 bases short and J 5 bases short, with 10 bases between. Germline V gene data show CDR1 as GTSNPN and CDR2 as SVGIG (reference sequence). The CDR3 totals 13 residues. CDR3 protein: CAWSFKGYQPQHF. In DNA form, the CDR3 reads TGTGCCTGGAGTTTTAAAGGATATCAGCCCCAGCATTTT.

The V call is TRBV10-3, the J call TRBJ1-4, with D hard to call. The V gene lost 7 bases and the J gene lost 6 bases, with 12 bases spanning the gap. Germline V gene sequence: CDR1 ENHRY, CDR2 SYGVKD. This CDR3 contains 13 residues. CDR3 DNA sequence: TGTGCCATCAAAAGGGCAGAAGATGAAAAACTGTTTTTT. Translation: CAIKRAEDEKLFF.

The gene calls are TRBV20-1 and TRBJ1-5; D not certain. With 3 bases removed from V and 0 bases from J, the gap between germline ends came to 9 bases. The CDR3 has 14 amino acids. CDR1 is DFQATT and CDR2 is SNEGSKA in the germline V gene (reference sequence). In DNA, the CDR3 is TGCAGTGCTAGGTCGCAGACTAGCAATCAGCCCCAGCATTTT. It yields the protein CSARSQTSNQPQHF.

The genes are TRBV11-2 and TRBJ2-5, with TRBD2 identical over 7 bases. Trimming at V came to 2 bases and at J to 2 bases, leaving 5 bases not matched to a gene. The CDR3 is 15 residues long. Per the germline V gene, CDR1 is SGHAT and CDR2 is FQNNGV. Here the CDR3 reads CASSLPLAQQETQYF. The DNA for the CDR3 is TGTGCCAGCAGCTTACCACTAGCGCAACAAGAGACCCAGTACTTC.

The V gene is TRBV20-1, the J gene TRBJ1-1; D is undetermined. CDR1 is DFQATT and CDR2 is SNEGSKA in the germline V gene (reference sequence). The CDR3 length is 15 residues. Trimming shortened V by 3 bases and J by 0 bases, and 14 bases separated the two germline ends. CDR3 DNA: TGCAGTGCTAGCGCCAGAACTTCCATGAACACTGAAGCTTTCTTT. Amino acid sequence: CSASARTSMNTEAFF.

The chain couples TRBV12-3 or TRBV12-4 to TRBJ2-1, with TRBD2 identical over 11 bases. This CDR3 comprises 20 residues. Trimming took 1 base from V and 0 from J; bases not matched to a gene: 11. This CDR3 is CASSLVVPGLAANSYNEQFF. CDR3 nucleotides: TGTGCCAGCAGTTTAGTGGTCCCGGGACTAGCGGCAAACTCCTACAATGAGCAGTTCTTC.

The CDR3 nucleotides read TGTGCCACCAGCCTTGACTTATTCTCCTACAATGAGCAGTTCTTC. Protein: CATSLDLFSYNEQFF. V is TRBV15 and J is TRBJ2-1; D is undetermined. The CDR3 has 15 residues. Trimming left V 5 bases short and J 0 bases short, with 11 bases between. Germline values: CDR1 LNHNV, CDR2 YYDKDF (reference sequence). The complete variable domain, with remaining parts taken from reference TRBV15 and TRBJ2-1, reads DAMVIQNPRYQVTQFGKPVTLSCSQTLNHNVMYWYQQKSSQAPKLLFHYYDKDFNNEADTPDNFQSRRPNTSFCFLDIRSPGLGDTAMYLCATSLDLFSYNEQFFGPGTRLTVL.

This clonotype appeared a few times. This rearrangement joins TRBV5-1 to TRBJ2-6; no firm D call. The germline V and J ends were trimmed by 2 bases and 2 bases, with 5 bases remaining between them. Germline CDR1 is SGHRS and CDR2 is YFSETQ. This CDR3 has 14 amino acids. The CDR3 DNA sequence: TGCGCCAGCAGCTTCGATACTGGGGCCAACGTCCTGACTTTC. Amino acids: CASSFDTGANVLTF.

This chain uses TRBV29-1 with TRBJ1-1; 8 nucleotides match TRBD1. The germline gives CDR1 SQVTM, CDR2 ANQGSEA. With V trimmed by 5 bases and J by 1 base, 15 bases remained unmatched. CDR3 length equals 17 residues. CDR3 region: CSVQSLRNRGWNTEAFF. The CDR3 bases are TGCAGCGTTCAATCCCTTAGAAACAGGGGGTGGAACACTGAAGCTTTCTTT.

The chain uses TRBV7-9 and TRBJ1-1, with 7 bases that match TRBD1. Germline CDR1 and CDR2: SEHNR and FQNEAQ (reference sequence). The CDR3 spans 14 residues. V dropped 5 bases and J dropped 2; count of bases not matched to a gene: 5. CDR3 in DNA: TGTGCCAGCAGCCAGGGACAGCCAAACACTGAAGCTTTCTTT. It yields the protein CASSQGQPNTEAFF.